The text below deals with one T cell receptor beta chain. Sequenced by immunoSEQ multiplex PCR; TCRdb stores in-frame clones only, minus some. In the table there are approximately 97,000 clones, 75% to 90% of which are singletons. This specimen comes from a study of blood T cell repertoires in COVID-19. Trimming took 4 bases from V and 9 from J, leaving 15 bases between them. CDR3 length: 13 residues. The germline V gene has CDR1 SGHRS and CDR2 YFSETQ. V gene TRBV5-1 combines with J gene TRBJ2-3; D may be TRBD2 (5 bases). The sequence derives from a woman in her forties or fifties with COVID-19, enrolled during active disease. Sequenced input: peripheral blood. CDR3 sequence reads: CASSAPRGITQYF. The CDR3 region has the DNA TGCGCCAGCAGCGCACCCCGGGGAATCACGCAGTATTTT.